This TCR beta chain comes out of a study of blood T cells in healthy people across ages. Then a second PCR, running roughly 7 to 11 cycles, was carried out with a sample-barcoded 5' primer and a J-beta primer mix. Researchers report that each sample yielded at least 2.5 million CDR3-containing paired-end reads. TCRdb passed the 5' RACE reads through MiXCR, listing each CDR3 protein once. The data contain 920,000 or so distinct CDR3 sequences, 40% to 55% of them singletons. The study drew donors from healthy Caucasian individuals in Russia aged roughly 6 to 100. The CDR3 is 14 amino acids. CDR1 is SEHNR and CDR2 is FQNEAQ in the germline V gene (reference sequence). The ends were cut back, 6 bases at V and 2 bases at J, with 13 bases in the middle. Notes on this clonotype: The antigen remains unidentified.

Overall study findings and caveats: The study found more naive CD4+ cells and higher diversity in long-lived than aged donors. PBMC samples, being unsorted, prevented any conclusive comparison of naive and antigen-experienced cells.

The sequencing sample was made of blood. This clonotype was sampled from a woman aged 60-75 years in good health. The rearrangement uses TRBV7-9 and TRBJ1-1, with D possibly matching TRBD1 (6 bases). The CDR3 DNA sequence: TGTGCCAGCAGGGCAGGGGCGGCAAACACTGAAGCTTTCTTT. As protein: CASRAGAANTEAFF.